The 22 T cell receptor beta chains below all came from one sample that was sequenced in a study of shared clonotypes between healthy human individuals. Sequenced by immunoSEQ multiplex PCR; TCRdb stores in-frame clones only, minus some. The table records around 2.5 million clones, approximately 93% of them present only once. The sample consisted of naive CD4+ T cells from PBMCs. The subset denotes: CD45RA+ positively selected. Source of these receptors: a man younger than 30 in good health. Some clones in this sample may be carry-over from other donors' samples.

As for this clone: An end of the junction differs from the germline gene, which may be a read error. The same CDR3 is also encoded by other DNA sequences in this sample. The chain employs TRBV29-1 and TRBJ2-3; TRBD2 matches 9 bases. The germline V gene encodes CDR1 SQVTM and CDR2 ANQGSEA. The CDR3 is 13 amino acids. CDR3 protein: CSTPGLAADTQYF. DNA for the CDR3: TGCAGCACTCCGGGACTAGCAGCAGATACACAGTATTTT.

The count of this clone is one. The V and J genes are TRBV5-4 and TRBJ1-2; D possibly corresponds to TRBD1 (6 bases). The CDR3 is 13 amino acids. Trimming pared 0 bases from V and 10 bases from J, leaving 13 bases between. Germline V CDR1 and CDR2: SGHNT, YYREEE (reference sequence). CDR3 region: CASSLGQAMIYTF. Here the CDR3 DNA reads TGTGCCAGCAGCTTGGGACAGGCTATGATCTACACCTTC.

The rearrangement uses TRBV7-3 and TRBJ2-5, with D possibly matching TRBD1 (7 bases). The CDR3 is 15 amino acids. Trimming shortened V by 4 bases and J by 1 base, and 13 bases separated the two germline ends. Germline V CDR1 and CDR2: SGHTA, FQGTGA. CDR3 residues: CASSSRDSTQETQYF. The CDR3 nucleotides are TGTGCCAGCAGCTCGCGGGACAGCACCCAAGAGACCCAGTACTTC.

The CDR3 loop is CASSSRTGDSDEQFF. The CDR3 coding sequence is TGTGCCAGCAGCTCCCGGACAGGGGATAGCGATGAGCAGTTCTTC. The chain is built from TRBV21-1 and TRBJ2-1; TRBD1, as called in the table, went unchecked against the DNA. TRBV21-1 is deemed a pseudogene. This CDR3 region has 15 residues.

The CDR3 is CASSFHPPSRSSTDTQYF. Here the CDR3 DNA reads TGTGCCAGCAGTTTCCACCCCCCGTCCAGGAGTAGCACAGATACGCAGTATTTT. The chain links TRBV27 to TRBJ2-3; D is uncertain. The CDR3 sequence is 18 residues long. In germline, CDR1 is MNHEY, CDR2 SMNVEV (reference sequence). The germline V and J ends were trimmed by 3 bases and 0 bases, with 19 bases remaining between them.

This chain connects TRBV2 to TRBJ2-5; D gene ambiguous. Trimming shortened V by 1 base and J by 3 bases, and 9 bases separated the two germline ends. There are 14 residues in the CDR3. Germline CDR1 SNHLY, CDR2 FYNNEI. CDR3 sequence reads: CASSEGRTKETQYF. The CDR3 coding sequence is TGTGCCAGCAGTGAAGGCAGGACCAAAGAGACCCAGTACTTC.

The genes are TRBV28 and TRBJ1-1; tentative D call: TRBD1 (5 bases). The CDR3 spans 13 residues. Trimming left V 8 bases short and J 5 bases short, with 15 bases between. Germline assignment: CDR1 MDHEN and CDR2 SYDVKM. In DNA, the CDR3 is TGTGCCAGCTTGGGGGGATTGTGGACTGAAGCTTTCTTT. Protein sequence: CASLGGLWTEAFF.

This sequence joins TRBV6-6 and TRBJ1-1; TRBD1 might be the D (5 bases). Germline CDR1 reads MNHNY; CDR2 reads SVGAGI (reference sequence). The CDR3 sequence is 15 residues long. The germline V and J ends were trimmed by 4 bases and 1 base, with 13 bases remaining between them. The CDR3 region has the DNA TGTGCCAGCAGTTCCGGGACCGCAAGGAACACTGAAGCTTTCTTT. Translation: CASSSGTARNTEAFF.

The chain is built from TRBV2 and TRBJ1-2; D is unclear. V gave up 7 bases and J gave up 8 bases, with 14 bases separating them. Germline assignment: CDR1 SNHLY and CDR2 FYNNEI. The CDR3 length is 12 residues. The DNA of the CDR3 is TGTGCCAGCACCCTACCCTTTGCGGGCTACACCTTC. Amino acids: CASTLPFAGYTF. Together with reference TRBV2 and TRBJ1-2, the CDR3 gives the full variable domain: EPEVTQTPSHQVTQMGQEVILRCVPISNHLYFYWYRQILGQKVEFLVSFYNNEISEKSEIFDDQFSVERPDGSNFTLKIRSTKLEDSAMYFCASTLPFAGYTFGSGTRLTVV.

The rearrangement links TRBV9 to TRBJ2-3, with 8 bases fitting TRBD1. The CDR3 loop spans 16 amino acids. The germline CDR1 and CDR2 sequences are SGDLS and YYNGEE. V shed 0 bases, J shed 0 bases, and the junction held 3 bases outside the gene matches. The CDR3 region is CASSVEGDRSTDTQYF. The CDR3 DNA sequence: TGTGCCAGCAGCGTAGAGGGGGACAGGAGCACAGATACGCAGTATTTT.

In DNA form, the CDR3 reads TGTGCCAGCAGTGGGCAGGGGGCCGGTCAGCCCCAGCATTTT. Translating gives CASSGQGAGQPQHF. This chain connects TRBV6-4 to TRBJ1-5; 8 bases agree with TRBD1. CDR1 is MRHNA, CDR2 SNTAGT, per germline. The CDR3 extends over 14 amino acids. Trimming removed 4 bases from V and 6 bases from J; junction bases left unmatched: 5.

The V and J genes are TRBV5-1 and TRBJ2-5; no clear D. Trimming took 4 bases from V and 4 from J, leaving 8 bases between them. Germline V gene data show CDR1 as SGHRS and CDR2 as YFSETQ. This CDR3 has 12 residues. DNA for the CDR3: TGCGCCAGCAGCGATTCACTAGAGACCCAGTACTTC. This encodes CASSDSLETQYF.

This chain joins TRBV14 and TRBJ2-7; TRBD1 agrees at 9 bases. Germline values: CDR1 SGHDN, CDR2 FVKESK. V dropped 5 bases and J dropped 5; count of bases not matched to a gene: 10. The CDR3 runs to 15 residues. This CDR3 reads CASSKPGTGWNEQYF. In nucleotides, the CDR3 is TGTGCCAGCAGCAAACCCGGGACAGGGTGGAACGAGCAGTACTTC.

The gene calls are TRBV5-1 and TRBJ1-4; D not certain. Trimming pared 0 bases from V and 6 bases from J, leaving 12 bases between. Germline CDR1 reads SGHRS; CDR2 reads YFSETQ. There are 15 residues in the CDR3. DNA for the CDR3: TGCGCCAGCAGCTTGGCGGGAACCCCGGATGAAAAACTGTTTTTT. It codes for CASSLAGTPDEKLFF. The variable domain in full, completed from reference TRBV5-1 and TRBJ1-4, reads KAGVTQTPRYLIKTRGQQVTLSCSPISGHRSVSWYQQTPGQGLQFLFEYFSETQRNKGNFPGRFSGRQFSNSRSEMNVSTLELGDSALYLCASSLAGTPDEKLFFGSGTQLSVL.

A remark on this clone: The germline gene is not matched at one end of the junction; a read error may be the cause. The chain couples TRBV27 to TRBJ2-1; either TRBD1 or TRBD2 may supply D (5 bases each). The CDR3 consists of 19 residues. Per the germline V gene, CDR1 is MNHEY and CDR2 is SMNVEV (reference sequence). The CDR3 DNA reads TGTGTCAGCAGTCCCTGGGGCCGTCGCGGGCTTCGGTTGAACAATGAGCAGTTCTTC. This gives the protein CVSSPWGRRGLRLNNEQFF.

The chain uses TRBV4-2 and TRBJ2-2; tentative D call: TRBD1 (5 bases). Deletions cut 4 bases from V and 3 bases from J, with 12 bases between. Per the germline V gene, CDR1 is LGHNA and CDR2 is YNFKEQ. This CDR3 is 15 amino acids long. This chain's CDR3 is CASSREDSYTGELFF. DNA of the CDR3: TGTGCCAGCAGCCGAGAAGACAGCTACACCGGGGAGCTGTTTTTT.

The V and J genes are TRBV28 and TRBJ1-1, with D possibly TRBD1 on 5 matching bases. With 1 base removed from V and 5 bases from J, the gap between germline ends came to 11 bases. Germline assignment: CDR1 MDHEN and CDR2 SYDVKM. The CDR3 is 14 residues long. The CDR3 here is CASSLSEGWTEAFF. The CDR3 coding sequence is TGTGCCAGCAGTTTATCGGAGGGGTGGACTGAAGCTTTCTTT.

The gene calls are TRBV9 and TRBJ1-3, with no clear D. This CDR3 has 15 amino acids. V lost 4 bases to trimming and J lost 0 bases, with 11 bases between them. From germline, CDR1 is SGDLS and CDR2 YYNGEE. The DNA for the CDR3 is TGTGCCAGCAGCACAGAGGGAGACTCTGGAAACACCATATATTTT. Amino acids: CASSTEGDSGNTIYF.

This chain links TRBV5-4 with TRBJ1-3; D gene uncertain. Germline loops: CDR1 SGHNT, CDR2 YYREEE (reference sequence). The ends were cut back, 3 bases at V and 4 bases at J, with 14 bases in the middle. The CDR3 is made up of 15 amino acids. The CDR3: CASSSPRADGNTIYF. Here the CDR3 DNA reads TGTGCCAGCAGCTCCCCAAGGGCAGACGGAAACACCATATATTTT.

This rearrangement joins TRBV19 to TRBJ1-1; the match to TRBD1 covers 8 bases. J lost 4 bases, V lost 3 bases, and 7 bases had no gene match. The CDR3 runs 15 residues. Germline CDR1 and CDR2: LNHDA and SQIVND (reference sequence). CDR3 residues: CASSITGTGLTEAFF. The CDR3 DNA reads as TGTGCCAGTAGTATTACTGGGACAGGACTCACTGAAGCTTTCTTT.

This chain's CDR3 is CASGSNTGELFF. In DNA, the CDR3 is TGTGCCAGCGGGAGTAACACCGGGGAGCTGTTTTTT. The J gene is TRBJ2-2, the V gene TRBV7-7; possible D gene TRBD2, 5 bases. CDR3 size: 12 residues. Germline values: CDR1 SSHAT, CDR2 FNYEAQ (reference sequence). Trimming removed 8 bases at V and 2 bases at J, with 6 bases between. Using reference TRBV7-7 and TRBJ2-2 for the parts outside the CDR3, the full variable domain is GAGVSQSPRYKVTKRGQDVTLRCDPISSHATLYWYQQALGQGPEFLTYFNYEAQPDKSGLPSDRFSAERPEGSISTLTIQRTEQRDSAMYRCASGSNTGELFFGEGSRLTVL.

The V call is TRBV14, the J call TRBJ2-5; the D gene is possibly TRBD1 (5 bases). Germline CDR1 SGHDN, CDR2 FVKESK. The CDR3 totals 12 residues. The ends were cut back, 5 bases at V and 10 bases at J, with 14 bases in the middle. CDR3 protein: CASSEIWGIQYF. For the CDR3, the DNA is TGTGCCAGCAGCGAGATATGGGGCATCCAGTACTTC. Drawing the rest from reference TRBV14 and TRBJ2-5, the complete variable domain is EAGVTQFPSHSVIEKGQTVTLRCDPISGHDNLYWYRRVMGKEIKFLLHFVKESKQDESGMPNNRFLAERTGGTYSTLKVQPAELEDSGVYFCASSEIWGIQYFGPGTRLLVL.